These 18 T cell receptor beta chains were sequenced from one sample in a study of control samples from healthy donors and cancer patients. Clones were sequenced by immunoSEQ multiplex PCR, and TCRdb holds only the in-frame ones, with some missing. The sample shows 350,000 to 450,000 clones, approximately 90% of them seen only once. Sequencing was performed on PBMCs. The receptors were gathered from a man between 35 and 55 years old with head and neck cancer.

This chain uses TRBV6-5 with TRBJ2-1, with D hard to call. CDR3 length: 15 residues. Trimming pared 8 bases from V and 0 bases from J, leaving 14 bases between. Germline V gene data show CDR1 as MNHEY and CDR2 as SVGAGI. The CDR3 protein is CASRSGPSSYNEQFF. The CDR3 region has the DNA TGTGCCAGCCGCTCTGGCCCAAGCTCCTACAATGAGCAGTTCTTC.

The chain couples TRBV15 to TRBJ1-2; 12 bases are shared with TRBD1. V shed 9 bases and J 3 bases; nucleotides not matched to a gene: 5. CDR1 and CDR2 (germline): LNHNV, YYDKDF (reference sequence). The CDR3 is 14 amino acids. The CDR3 loop reads CATNRDRGHYGYTF. CDR3 in DNA: TGTGCCACAAACCGGGACAGGGGGCACTATGGCTACACCTTC.

The genes are TRBV10-2 and TRBJ2-7, with D unclear. The ends were cut back, 4 bases at V and 3 bases at J, with 10 bases in the middle. Germline V gives CDR1 WSHSY, CDR2 SAAADI. This CDR3 has 13 amino acids. This CDR3 is CASSVIAGYEQYF. CDR3 in DNA: TGCGCCAGCAGTGTCATAGCAGGCTACGAGCAGTACTTC.

J is TRBJ2-5 and V is TRBV2; TRBD1 aligns across 10 bases. Germline CDR1 reads SNHLY; CDR2 reads FYNNEI. The CDR3 is 12 residues long. Trimming removed 9 bases from V and 10 bases from J; junction bases left unmatched: 8. The DNA of the CDR3 is TGTGCCAGTGGACAGGGGGGACGGGACCAGTACTTC. Amino acid sequence: CASGQGGRDQYF.

For the CDR3, the DNA is TGTGCCAGCAGTGAAGCGGGGCAGGGGAACTATGGCTACACCTTC. Translating it yields CASSEAGQGNYGYTF. V gene TRBV2 combines with J gene TRBJ1-2; a weak D match, TRBD1 (6 bases). V gave up 0 bases and J gave up 2 bases, with 10 bases separating them. The CDR3 is 15 amino acids. The V gene's germline CDR1 is SNHLY and CDR2 FYNNEI.

The gene calls are TRBV7-9 and TRBJ2-3, with D maybe TRBD1 (6 bases). Per the germline V gene, CDR1 is SEHNR and CDR2 is FQNEAQ (reference sequence). The CDR3 length is 17 residues. Trimming shortened V by 2 bases and J by 2 bases, and 17 bases separated the two germline ends. The CDR3 sequence: CASSLSSGTRITDTQYF. Here the CDR3 DNA reads TGTGCCAGCAGCTTATCATCCGGGACAAGGATCACAGATACGCAGTATTTT.

V gene TRBV2 combines with J gene TRBJ2-3; D may be TRBD2 (6 bases). V was trimmed by 2 bases and J by 1 base, leaving 10 bases between them. Germline V gene data show CDR1 as SNHLY and CDR2 as FYNNEI. The CDR3 consists of 15 residues. The DNA of the CDR3 is TGTGCCAGCAGTGAACCCTGGGAGGGCACAGATACGCAGTATTTT. The encoded protein is CASSEPWEGTDTQYF.

V is TRBV11-2 and J is TRBJ2-1; 9 bases are a match to TRBD2. V trimming: 5 bases; J trimming: 2 bases; junction bases outside the gene matches: 7. Per the germline V gene, CDR1 is SGHAT and CDR2 is FQNNGV. This CDR3 comprises 16 residues. In DNA form, the CDR3 reads TGTGCCAGCAGCCTCTTTGGCGGGGGGGCCTACAATGAGCAGTTCTTC. Translation: CASSLFGGGAYNEQFF.

The chain couples TRBV10-1 to TRBJ2-5, with 12 bases aligning to TRBD2. The CDR3 length is 16 residues. J gave up 0 bases and V 4 bases, and 3 bases lay outside the gene matches. CDR1 and CDR2 (germline): WNHNN, SYGVQD (reference sequence). The CDR3 protein is CASSVTSGRNQETQYF. In DNA, the CDR3 is TGCGCCAGCAGTGTTACTAGCGGGAGGAACCAAGAGACCCAGTACTTC.

This sequence joins TRBV4-3 and TRBJ2-3; 7 bases match TRBD2. There are 15 residues in the CDR3. CDR1 LGHNA and CDR2 YSLEER come from the germline V gene. J lost 0 bases, V lost 3 bases, and 3 bases had no gene match. The CDR3 DNA follows: TGCGCCAGCAGCCACGGGACTACTAGCACAGATACGCAGTATTTT. It encodes CASSHGTTSTDTQYF.

This clone was detected only a few times. This chain joins TRBV6-4 and TRBJ1-1; D gene ambiguous. CDR3 length: 13 residues. Trimming shortened V by 4 bases and J by 0 bases, and 6 bases separated the two germline ends. Germline CDR1 is MRHNA and CDR2 is SNTAGT. CDR3 region: CASSAAVNTEAFF. CDR3 in DNA: TGTGCCAGCAGTGCCGCTGTGAACACTGAAGCTTTCTTT.

This clone appeared a single time. The J gene is TRBJ1-2, the V gene TRBV9, with TRBD1 identical over 7 bases. CDR1 is SGDLS and CDR2 is YYNGEE in the germline V gene. The CDR3 contains 14 residues. Losses at the gene ends were 0 bases for V and 6 bases for J; bases not matched to a gene: 5. The CDR3 DNA follows: TGTGCCAGCAGCGTAGAAGGGGGCTTCGATGGCTACACCTTC. Amino acids: CASSVEGGFDGYTF.

This chain connects TRBV6-5 to TRBJ2-5; D perhaps matches TRBD2 (7 bases). Germline V gives CDR1 MNHEY, CDR2 SVGAGI. The CDR3 is made up of 14 amino acids. Trimming shortened V by 0 bases and J by 7 bases, and 12 bases separated the two germline ends. The CDR3 region is CASSYSLGGGTQYF. The CDR3 nucleotides read TGTGCCAGCAGTTACTCTCTAGGGGGGGGGACCCAGTACTTC.

The gene calls are TRBV19 and TRBJ1-1; D call uncertain. There are 14 residues in the CDR3. Germline V gives CDR1 LNHDA, CDR2 SQIVND (reference sequence). V dropped 0 bases and J dropped 5 bases, with 10 bases sitting between them. Here the CDR3 reads CASSIELIQTEAFF. The CDR3, as DNA: TGTGCCAGTAGTATAGAATTAATACAGACTGAAGCTTTCTTT.

This sequence joins TRBV27 and TRBJ1-5; D is undetermined. This CDR3 spans 14 amino acids. Germline assignment: CDR1 MNHEY and CDR2 SMNVEV (reference sequence). V was clipped by 4 bases and J by 5 bases, with 12 bases between them. The CDR3 protein is CASSSYPLDQPQHF. The DNA for the CDR3 is TGTGCCAGCAGTTCCTACCCGTTGGATCAGCCCCAGCATTTT.

This clone appeared a single time. The chain couples TRBV2 to TRBJ1-4, with a weak D call TRBD1 (5 bases). Germline loops: CDR1 SNHLY, CDR2 FYNNEI. V was pared by 2 bases and J by 16 bases, with 11 bases between. The CDR3 spans 11 residues. CDR3 loop: CASSEWGLSFF. DNA of the CDR3: TGTGCCAGCAGTGAATGGGGACTTTCGTTTTTT.

The chain combines TRBV14 with TRBJ2-7, with a tentative D call TRBD2 (7 bases). V was trimmed by 4 bases and J by 6 bases, leaving 10 bases between them. There are 12 residues in the CDR3. CDR1 is SGHDN, CDR2 FVKESK, per germline. CDR3 loop: CASSPGGLEQYF. The CDR3 DNA sequence: TGTGCCAGCAGCCCGGGGGGCCTCGAGCAGTACTTC.

This chain joins TRBV11-2 and TRBJ2-7, with 8 nucleotides matching TRBD1. V was pared by 4 bases and J by 5 bases, with 4 bases of the junction left unmatched. CDR3 length: 13 residues. Germline CDR1 SGHAT, CDR2 FQNNGV. The CDR3 loop is CASSYAGGDEQYF. CDR3 DNA sequence: TGTGCCAGCAGCTACGCAGGGGGCGACGAGCAGTACTTC.